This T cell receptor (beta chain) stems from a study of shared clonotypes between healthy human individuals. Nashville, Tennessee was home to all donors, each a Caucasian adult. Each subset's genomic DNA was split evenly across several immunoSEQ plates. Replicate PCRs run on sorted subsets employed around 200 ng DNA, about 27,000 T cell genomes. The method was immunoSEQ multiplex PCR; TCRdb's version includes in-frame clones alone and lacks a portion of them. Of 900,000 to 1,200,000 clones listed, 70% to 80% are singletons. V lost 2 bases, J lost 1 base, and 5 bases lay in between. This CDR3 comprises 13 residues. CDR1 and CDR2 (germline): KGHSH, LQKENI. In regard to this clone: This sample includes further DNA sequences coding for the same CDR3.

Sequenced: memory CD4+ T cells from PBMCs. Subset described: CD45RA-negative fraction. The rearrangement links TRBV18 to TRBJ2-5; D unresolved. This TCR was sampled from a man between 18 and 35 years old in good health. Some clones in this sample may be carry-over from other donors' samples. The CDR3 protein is CASSPVGQETQYF. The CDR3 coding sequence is TGTGCCAGCTCACCAGTGGGCCAAGAGACCCAGTACTTC.